Following are 4 T cell receptor beta chains from one sample sequenced in a study of T-cell reconstitution after alpha-beta-depleted transplantation in children. Library preparation (for TCRbeta) was performed with unique molecular identifiers. TCRdb redid the calling of the PCR reads with MiXCR, one entry per CDR3 protein. The sample yields a few hundred thousand distinct CDR3 sequences, 9.9% seen once. This sample comprised PBMCs from the stem cell graft donor, obtained from the stem cell graft. The receptors stem from a human donor who donated a stem cell graft to a child with SCID.

This clonotype was detected only a few times. The gene calls are TRBV4-1 and TRBJ1-3, with 7 bases lining up with TRBD1. Per germline, CDR1 MGHRA and CDR2 YSYEKL. V dropped 5 bases and J dropped 1; count of bases not matched to a gene: 5. This CDR3 has 15 residues. The CDR3 reads CASSEGQLSGNTIYF. The CDR3 DNA follows: TGCGCCAGCAGCGAGGGACAGCTGTCTGGAAACACCATATATTTT.

This sequence joins TRBV5-6 and TRBJ2-1; D gene uncertain. Trimming shortened V by 7 bases and J by 6 bases, and 17 bases separated the two germline ends. The germline V gene encodes CDR1 SGHDT and CDR2 YYEEEE. The length of the CDR3 is 14 residues. CDR3 region: CASLSRSATNEQFF. CDR3 coding DNA: TGTGCCAGCTTATCACGATCCGCCACCAATGAGCAGTTCTTC.

This clonotype was recorded many times. This sequence joins TRBV29-1 and TRBJ1-2, with D uncertain. The CDR3 spans 11 residues. The ends were cut back, 5 bases at V and 2 bases at J, with 6 bases in the middle. Germline CDR1 reads SQVTM; CDR2 reads ANQGSEA. The CDR3 spells CSVSENYGYTF. The CDR3 nucleotides are TGCAGCGTTTCAGAAAACTATGGCTACACCTTC.

This clonotype has just a few counts. The chain uses TRBV27 and TRBJ1-1, with D hard to call. The germline gives CDR1 MNHEY, CDR2 SMNVEV (reference sequence). V was cut by 8 bases and J by 2 bases, with 6 bases left in between. This CDR3 is built from 11 residues. The CDR3 is CASVLNTEAFF. For the CDR3, the DNA is TGTGCCAGCGTTCTTAACACTGAAGCTTTCTTT.